This T cell receptor (beta chain) was retrieved from a study of cytomegalovirus exposure and HLA in healthy donors. PCR involved 60 Vbeta and 13 Jbeta primers. The repertoire was sequenced with immunoSEQ multiplex PCR; TCRdb's copy has only in-frame clones and lacks some. The data show roughly 20,000 clones, 70% to 85% seen once. CDR3 length equals 18 residues. V lost 1 base and J lost 7; bases outside the gene matches: 13. The germline gives CDR1 SEHNR, CDR2 FQNEAQ (reference sequence). The sample consisted of PBMCs. The TCR originated in a human donor in good health. V usage is TRBV7-9 and J usage is TRBJ2-1; 10 bases are a match to TRBD2. CDR3 sequence (DNA): TGTGCCAGCAGCTTAGGCGGCCCAGGACTAGCGGTGGAGAATGAGCAGTTCTTC. As protein: CASSLGGPGLAVENEQFF.